The 10 T cell receptor beta chains given below trace back to one sample, sequenced in a study of CD8 T cells in ankylosing spondylitis. MiXCR, applied by TCRdb to the 5' RACE reads, yields one record per CDR3 protein. This sample has around 280,000 distinct CDR3 sequences; 15% to 25% occur once, and the top ten carry 7.5% to 9%. The source material was blood, either unsorted or a sorted T cell fraction (not recorded which). All receptors derive from a male donor with ankylosing spondylitis or in good health (not recorded which).

The chain uses TRBV15 and TRBJ2-3; TRBD2 aligns across 7 bases. The germline gives CDR1 LNHNV, CDR2 YYDKDF (reference sequence). The CDR3 covers 14 residues. CDR3 DNA sequence: TGTGCAAGCCGCCCTAGCGGCGCCACAGATACGCAGTATTTT. Translation: CASRPSGATDTQYF.

This clonotype was counted a few times. V is TRBV18 and J is TRBJ2-2; possibly TRBD1 for D (6 bases). CDR1 and CDR2 (germline): KGHSH, LQKENI. V was pared by 4 bases and J by 2 bases, with 14 bases between. The CDR3 extends over 16 amino acids. CDR3 in amino acids: CASSLTGTLNTGELFF. CDR3 nucleotides: TGTGCCAGCTCACTCACCGGGACACTTAACACCGGGGAGCTGTTTTTT.

A few counts support this clonotype. The genes are TRBV11-2 and TRBJ2-2; no definite D call. The germline V and J ends were trimmed by 0 bases and 4 bases, with 12 bases remaining between them. Germline lookup yields CDR1 SGHAT and CDR2 FQNNGV. The CDR3 loop spans 16 amino acids. The CDR3 nucleotides read TGTGCCAGCAGCTTAGATCGGCGGCCTATCACCGGGGAGCTGTTTTTT. It yields the protein CASSLDRRPITGELFF. Variable domain in full (rest from reference TRBV11-2 and TRBJ2-2): EAGVAQSPRYKIIEKRQSVAFWCNPISGHATLYWYQQILGQGPKLLIQFQNNGVVDDSQLPKDRFSAERLKGVDSTLKIQPAKLEDSAVYLCASSLDRRPITGELFFGEGSRLTVL.

The rearrangement links TRBV6-2 or TRBV6-3 to TRBJ1-2; D is possibly TRBD1 (6 bases). CDR3 length: 15 residues. Looked up from germline, CDR1 is MNHEY and CDR2 is SVGEGT. Trimming left V 0 bases short and J 2 bases short, with 10 bases between. The CDR3 sequence: CASSYSTGPNYGYTF. CDR3 bases: TGTGCCAGCAGTTACTCGACAGGACCCAACTATGGCTACACCTTC.

The sample holds many counts of this clonotype. This chain connects TRBV7-8 to TRBJ2-5; D possibly matches TRBD1 or TRBD2 (6 bases each). Trimming left V 5 bases short and J 5 bases short, with 18 bases between. Germline V gene lookup returns CDR1 SGHVS and CDR2 FQNEAQ. The CDR3 totals 15 residues. The CDR3 nucleotides read TGTGCCAGCAGCCCCCGACTAGTTAGGGGGGAGACCCAGTACTTC. This translates into CASSPRLVRGETQYF.

This rearrangement joins TRBV11-2 to TRBJ2-1; TRBD2 matches at 12 bases. This CDR3 has 15 residues. The germline CDR1 and CDR2 sequences are SGHAT and FQNNGV. Trimming removed 6 bases from V and 6 bases from J; junction bases left unmatched: 6. CDR3: CASRYGTSGPNEQFF. The CDR3 DNA sequence: TGTGCCAGCAGATATGGGACTAGCGGGCCCAATGAGCAGTTCTTC.

There are a few counts of this clonotype. The chain employs TRBV7-9 and TRBJ2-1; unclear D gene. V shed 5 bases and J shed 1 base, with 15 bases lying between them. Germline V gene lookup returns CDR1 SEHNR and CDR2 FQNEAQ (reference sequence). The CDR3 covers 16 residues. CDR3 residues: CASSPSSAVSYNEQFF. CDR3 DNA: TGTGCCAGCAGCCCATCTTCTGCGGTGTCCTACAATGAGCAGTTCTTC.

The chain is built from TRBV6-1 and TRBJ2-3; 7 nucleotides line up with TRBD1. CDR3 length: 14 residues. Per the germline V gene, CDR1 is MNHNS and CDR2 is SASEGT. With 6 bases clipped from V and 0 bases from J, the junction kept 3 bases outside the gene matches. This CDR3 is CASSDRVSTDTQYF. The CDR3 DNA reads TGTGCCAGCAGCGACAGGGTTAGCACAGATACGCAGTATTTT.

The chain links TRBV19 to TRBJ2-1, with 11 positions matching TRBD1. Losses at the gene ends were 6 bases for V and 7 bases for J; bases not matched to a gene: 5. Germline CDR1 reads LNHDA; CDR2 reads SQIVND (reference sequence). This CDR3 is 14 amino acids long. The CDR3 region is CASRGQGEGNEQFF. DNA of the CDR3: TGTGCCAGTAGGGGACAGGGGGAAGGAAATGAGCAGTTCTTC.

This clonotype was detected a few times. V usage is TRBV6-5 and J usage is TRBJ1-6; possible D gene TRBD1, 5 bases. The V end was cut by 2 bases, the J end by 10 bases, with 18 bases between. This CDR3 has 16 amino acids. Germline V lookup: CDR1 MNHEY, CDR2 SVGAGI. The CDR3 loop reads CASSYTDRPRLSPLHF. CDR3 nucleotides: TGTGCCAGCAGTTACACAGACAGACCGAGGTTATCACCCCTCCACTTT.